This note documents a single T cell receptor (beta chain) sequence. Produced via immunoSEQ multiplex PCR; TCRdb's table is partial and in-frame only. The sample lists roughly 170,000 clones; around 90% were seen once. CDR3 length equals 15 residues. Between the trimmed V and J ends, which lost 4 bases and 8 bases, there was a span of 15 bases. Germline CDR1 reads SGHNT; CDR2 reads YENEEA. This sample was taken from a study of blood T cell repertoires in COVID-19. V gene TRBV11-3 combines with J gene TRBJ1-6; D may be TRBD1 (6 bases). The sample taken for sequencing was peripheral blood. This TCR came from a man aged 55 to 70 with acute or convalescent COVID-19. CDR3 protein: CASSSRQAIDSPLHF. The CDR3 DNA is TGTGCCAGCAGCTCTCGACAGGCGATTGATTCACCCCTCCACTTT. The whole variable domain, remainder taken from reference TRBV11-3 and TRBJ1-6, is EAGVVQSPRYKIIEKKQPVAFWCNPISGHNTLYWYLQNLGQGPELLIRYENEEAVDDSQLPKDRFSAERLKGVDSTLKIQPAELGDSAVYLCASSSRQAIDSPLHFGNGTRLTVT.